This TCR beta chain was identified during a study of T cell responses to AZD1222 COVID-19 vaccine. Study-level findings and limits: Donors were largely white British and mainly female; clonal diversity was possibly underestimated. The span of vaccine-associated CD4 TCRs extended across spike, with dominance at 160-218 and 743-854. Unmutated regions of variants are reportedly targeted by nearly half of spike-specific TCRs. Compared with day 0, the breadth and depth of the Spike-specific TCR repertoire rose significantly after two doses of AZD1222.

V shed 4 bases and J shed 7 bases, with 11 bases lying between them. The germline gives CDR1 LNHDA, CDR2 SQIVND (reference sequence). CDR3 length equals 13 residues. Libraries were prepared by immunoSEQ multiplex PCR; TCRdb keeps only in-frame clonotypes and omits some of them. The profile shows 130,000 to 150,000 clones, 82% of them singletons. Comment on this clone: Its antigen is undetermined.

This sequence was found in an adult in good health. This specimen consisted of peripheral blood, obtained on day 0 of MenACWY control vaccination. The V call is TRBV19, the J call TRBJ1-5; D unclear. The CDR3 DNA is TGTGCCAGTAGTACCGGACCCAAACAGCCCCAGCATTTT. Its translation: CASSTGPKQPQHF.